These 15 T cell receptor beta chains came from one sample sequenced in a study of blood T cell repertoires in COVID-19. Method: immunoSEQ multiplex PCR; TCRdb's copy keeps in-frame clones and lacks some. The table records roughly 440,000 clones, approximately 88% of them present only once. Sequencing was done on a sample of peripheral blood. The source is a woman aged 45-65 years with COVID-19, enrolled during active disease.

The chain has TRBV6-4 and TRBJ1-2; 8 nucleotides agree with TRBD1. J gave up 4 bases and V 0 bases, and 4 bases lay outside the gene matches. Germline CDR1 and CDR2: MRHNA and SNTAGT. This CDR3 comprises 15 residues. CDR3 in DNA: TGTGCCAGCAGTGACTCGAACAGGGGGGTCTATGGCTACACCTTC. Encoded protein: CASSDSNRGVYGYTF.

V gene TRBV5-1 combines with J gene TRBJ2-5, with D tentatively TRBD2 (5 bases). Per the germline V gene, CDR1 is SGHRS and CDR2 is YFSETQ. The CDR3 contains 16 residues. Trimming stripped 2 bases from V and 1 base from J, with 15 bases between. This CDR3 reads CASSFPPHRGQETQYF. The CDR3 bases are TGCGCCAGCAGCTTTCCCCCTCACCGGGGCCAAGAGACCCAGTACTTC.

The chain carries TRBV19 and TRBJ2-2, with 8 bases lining up with TRBD2. Losses at the gene ends were 3 bases for V and 4 bases for J; bases not matched to a gene: 7. This CDR3 comprises 16 residues. The germline V gene has CDR1 LNHDA and CDR2 SQIVND (reference sequence). The CDR3 loop reads CASSIPGGQGTGELFF. DNA for the CDR3: TGTGCCAGTAGTATTCCGGGGGGGCAGGGCACCGGGGAGCTGTTTTTT.

This clone was seen only a few times. The V call is TRBV9, the J call TRBJ1-4, with 10 bases aligning to TRBD1. From germline, CDR1 is SGDLS and CDR2 YYNGEE. The CDR3 length is 15 residues. Germline trimming cut 4 bases from V and 4 bases from J; bases unmatched to any gene: 4. CDR3 region: CASSPTGGVNEKLFF. CDR3 in DNA: TGTGCCAGCAGCCCGACAGGGGGCGTTAATGAAAAACTGTTTTTT.

V and J are TRBV9 and TRBJ1-2, with no clear D. The CDR3 length is 13 residues. V shed 3 bases and J shed 3 bases, with 9 bases lying between them. Germline V CDR1 and CDR2: SGDLS, YYNGEE. CDR3 DNA sequence: TGTGCCAGCAGCGGCAGCGGGGACTATGGCTACACCTTC. This sequence encodes CASSGSGDYGYTF.

This clone showed up just a few times. The chain employs TRBV2 and TRBJ1-1; D perhaps matches TRBD1 (5 bases). The CDR3 extends over 13 amino acids. In germline, CDR1 is SNHLY, CDR2 FYNNEI. Trimming removed 4 bases from V and 3 bases from J, with 9 bases in between. CDR3 sequence (DNA): TGTGCCAGCAGTGTGAGCAGGGACACTGAAGCTTTCTTT. This translates into CASSVSRDTEAFF.

This clone came up once. V and J are TRBV28 and TRBJ2-3, with D maybe TRBD2 (5 bases). Germline values: CDR1 MDHEN, CDR2 SYDVKM. Trimming left V 3 bases short and J 0 bases short, with 10 bases between. This CDR3 has 15 residues. CDR3 amino acids: CASSFQDSSTDTQYF. The CDR3, as DNA: TGTGCCAGCAGTTTCCAGGACTCTAGCACAGATACGCAGTATTTT.

This chain links TRBV5-5 with TRBJ1-1; 11 bases map to TRBD1. Trimming took 0 bases from V and 4 from J; bases not matched to a gene: 5. The CDR3 is 16 amino acids. Germline CDR1 reads SGHKS; CDR2 reads YYEKEE (reference sequence). CDR3 in amino acids: CASSLGAGTGGTEAFF. The CDR3 bases are TGTGCCAGCAGCTTGGGGGCCGGGACAGGGGGCACTGAAGCTTTCTTT.

The V gene is TRBV7-2, the J gene TRBJ1-1, with 7 bases fitting TRBD1. V shed 6 bases and J 2 bases; nucleotides not matched to a gene: 6. The CDR3 spans 14 residues. Per germline, CDR1 SGHTA and CDR2 FQGNSA. The CDR3, as DNA: TGTGCCAGCAGTAGAGGGACAGTCAACACTGAAGCTTTCTTT. It translates to CASSRGTVNTEAFF.

This rearrangement joins TRBV11-2 to TRBJ1-6, with 8 bases aligning to TRBD1. Germline lookup yields CDR1 SGHAT and CDR2 FQNNGV. Trimming removed 1 base from V and 7 bases from J; junction bases left unmatched: 9. The CDR3 runs to 17 residues. CDR3 coding DNA: TGTGCCAGCAGCTTAGTCCCCAGACAGGGGTCCAATTCACCCCTCCACTTT. Protein product: CASSLVPRQGSNSPLHF.

V gene TRBV10-2 combines with J gene TRBJ2-2, with a possible D match to TRBD1 (6 bases). Germline V gives CDR1 WSHSY, CDR2 SAAADI. The CDR3 has 15 amino acids. Trimming took 6 bases from V and 6 from J, leaving 17 bases between them. CDR3 coding DNA: TGCGCCAGCAGGGATGACAGGTCGAGGCCCGGGGAGCTGTTTTTT. Translated, it gives CASRDDRSRPGELFF.

CDR3 protein: CASSPRTSGGSDTQYF. CDR3 DNA sequence: TGTGCCAGCAGCCCAAGGACTAGCGGGGGTTCAGATACGCAGTATTTT. The chain combines TRBV5-5 with TRBJ2-3; 13 nucleotides align to TRBD2. From germline, CDR1 is SGHKS and CDR2 YYEKEE (reference sequence). This CDR3 spans 16 amino acids. The ends lost 4 bases at V and 4 bases at J; junction bases unmatched: 6.

The genes are TRBV18 and TRBJ2-7; D is possibly TRBD2 (5 bases). The V gene lost 4 bases and the J gene lost 3 bases, with 10 bases spanning the gap. Germline-derived CDR1 and CDR2 are KGHSH and LQKENI. The CDR3 is made up of 13 amino acids. The CDR3 reads CASSQTIDYEQYF. The CDR3 DNA sequence: TGTGCCAGCTCACAGACTATCGACTACGAGCAGTACTTC.

The chain is built from TRBV5-4 and TRBJ2-1; the D gene is possibly TRBD2 (6 bases). Germline loops: CDR1 SGHNT, CDR2 YYREEE (reference sequence). The ends were cut back, 4 bases at V and 2 bases at J, with 13 bases in the middle. CDR3 length: 15 amino acids. CDR3 region: CASSTQSGAYNEQFF. The CDR3 nucleotides are TGTGCCAGCAGCACCCAGTCGGGGGCCTACAATGAGCAGTTCTTC.

The chain employs TRBV11-2 and TRBJ1-3; 8 bases fit TRBD1. CDR1 and CDR2 from the germline V gene are SGHAT and FQNNGV. The CDR3 is 15 amino acids. V dropped 7 bases and J dropped 0; count of bases not matched to a gene: 5. The CDR3, as DNA: TGTGCCAGCACCCTTACAGGGGGCTCTGGAAACACCATATATTTT. As protein: CASTLTGGSGNTIYF.